This T cell receptor (beta chain) was captured in a study of control samples from healthy donors and cancer patients. CDR1 SNHLY and CDR2 FYNNEI come from the germline V gene. The CDR3 has 11 amino acids. V was clipped by 8 bases and J by 3 bases, with 7 bases between them. Only in-frame clones appear in the TCRdb table, and some are missing; sequencing was by immunoSEQ multiplex PCR. The table shows around 250,000 clones, with roughly 80% occurring only once. This TCR was sampled from a woman in her sixties with lung cancer. The gene calls are TRBV2 and TRBJ1-2; D is perhaps TRBD1 (5 bases). Sequenced material: PBMCs. The CDR3 coding sequence is TGTGCCAGCGGGGGAGACTATGGCTACACCTTC. Protein: CASGGDYGYTF.